These 30 T cell receptor beta chains originate from one sample sequenced in a study of T cell responses to AZD1222 COVID-19 vaccine. Sequencing was performed with immunoSEQ multiplex PCR; in TCRdb, only in-frame clones are kept and a portion is missing. The top ten clones hold 1.3% to 1.5% of a sample with around 150,000 clones, around 90% of them seen once. The specimen comprised peripheral blood, sampled on day 0 of AZD1222 vaccination. The receptors shown here come from an adult in good health.

The rearrangement links TRBV5-1 to TRBJ1-1; D is uncertain. From germline, CDR1 is SGHRS and CDR2 YFSETQ. The ends were cut back, 6 bases at V and 5 bases at J, with 14 bases in the middle. The CDR3 covers 13 residues. The CDR3: CASTDPGGTEAFF. The CDR3 region has the DNA TGCGCCAGCACCGACCCAGGAGGTACTGAAGCTTTCTTT.

The CDR3 reads CASGVGGQMTEAFF. The CDR3 coding sequence is TGTGCCAGCGGAGTTGGGGGGCAAATGACTGAAGCTTTCTTT. The rearrangement uses TRBV7-3 and TRBJ1-1; D is perhaps TRBD1 (6 bases). Looked up from germline, CDR1 is SGHTA and CDR2 is FQGTGA. Trimming shortened V by 8 bases and J by 5 bases, and 18 bases separated the two germline ends. The CDR3 runs 14 residues.

The chain joins TRBV27 to TRBJ1-5, with a tentative D call TRBD1 (5 bases). Trimming cost V 2 bases and J 2 bases, with 10 bases left between them. CDR3 length: 15 residues. Germline V CDR1 and CDR2: MNHEY, SMNVEV (reference sequence). The CDR3 coding sequence is TGTGCCAGCAGTTTAACGAGGGGAGGCAATCAGCCCCAGCATTTT. The encoded protein is CASSLTRGGNQPQHF.

The rearrangement joins TRBV2 to TRBJ1-1; 12 nucleotides line up with TRBD1. Per germline, CDR1 SNHLY and CDR2 FYNNEI. The trim removed 7 bases at V and 2 bases at J, leaving 5 bases unmatched. This CDR3 contains 15 residues. In DNA form, the CDR3 reads TGTGCCAGCAAGGGACAGGGGGCCTTAAACACTGAAGCTTTCTTT. Amino acid sequence: CASKGQGALNTEAFF.

This clone was detected a few times. The gene calls are TRBV6-5 and TRBJ2-3; D is unresolved. The CDR3 consists of 13 residues. The germline V and J ends were trimmed by 3 bases and 7 bases, with 11 bases remaining between them. Germline V gene lookup returns CDR1 MNHEY and CDR2 SVGAGI. The CDR3 DNA sequence: TGTGCCAGCAGTTATACTGGACGCAATACGCAGTATTTT. This sequence encodes CASSYTGRNTQYF.

This clone appeared a few times. A much larger clone lies a single base off, so this may be a read error. V and J are TRBV6-4 and TRBJ2-2; maybe TRBD1 (6 bases). Germline CDR1 is MRHNA and CDR2 is SNTAGT. Between the trimmed V and J ends, which lost 3 bases and 1 base, there was a span of 6 bases. The CDR3 runs to 14 residues. CDR3 loop: CASSEDRNTGELFF. DNA for the CDR3: TGTGCCAGCAGTGAGGACAGGAACACCGGGGAGCTGTTTTTT.

This chain connects TRBV19 to TRBJ2-1; tentatively, D is TRBD2 (7 bases). The CDR3 contains 12 residues. Trimming removed 8 bases at V and 9 bases at J, with 14 bases between. The germline V gene encodes CDR1 LNHDA and CDR2 SQIVND (reference sequence). CDR3 in DNA: TGTGCCAGTGGGGGGGCAGGGATTGAGCAGTTCTTC. Its translation is CASGGAGIEQFF.

The rearrangement uses TRBV5-4 and TRBJ2-2; TRBD1 aligns across 7 bases. Germline loops: CDR1 SGHNT, CDR2 YYREEE (reference sequence). The CDR3 is 15 amino acids. The V and J ends lost 0 bases and 4 bases, in that order; junction bases with no gene match: 3. CDR3 nucleotides: TGTGCCAGCAGCTTGGCGGCAGGGGGCACCGGGGAGCTGTTTTTT. Amino acids: CASSLAAGGTGELFF.

The chain uses TRBV4-3 and TRBJ2-7, with D uncertain. The CDR3 totals 13 residues. Germline CDR1 and CDR2: LGHNA and YSLEER. The V end lost 0 bases, the J end lost 3 bases, and 6 bases lay between the germline ends. CDR3 residues: CASSQDGSYEQYF. The CDR3 DNA is TGCGCCAGCAGCCAAGATGGTAGCTACGAGCAGTACTTC.

As DNA, the CDR3 is TGCGCCAGCAGCTTGGGGGCCAATACGCAGTATTTT. Its protein product is CASSLGANTQYF. This chain connects TRBV5-1 to TRBJ2-3; D not resolved. Germline CDR1 reads SGHRS; CDR2 reads YFSETQ. The CDR3 is 12 amino acids. Trimming took 0 bases from V and 7 from J, leaving 6 bases between them.

The V and J genes are TRBV27 and TRBJ1-2; TRBD1 matches at 7 bases. There are 16 residues in the CDR3. V trimming: 5 bases; J trimming: 4 bases; junction bases outside the gene matches: 13. Germline V gene data show CDR1 as MNHEY and CDR2 as SMNVEV (reference sequence). CDR3 DNA: TGTGCCAGCAGTCCCGGGACAGTCCCTAACCCCTATGGCTACACCTTC. It codes for CASSPGTVPNPYGYTF.

This clone was detected once. The chain employs TRBV3-1 (or the pseudogene TRBV3-2) and TRBJ1-6; D not resolved. The CDR3 runs to 15 residues. Trimming shortened V by 0 bases and J by 5 bases, and 8 bases separated the two germline ends. Germline values: CDR1 LGHDT, CDR2 YNNKEL (reference sequence). This CDR3 reads CASSQDYGNNSPLHF. CDR3 nucleotides: TGTGCCAGCAGCCAAGATTACGGAAATAATTCACCCCTCCACTTT.

The chain joins TRBV24-1 to TRBJ2-2, with D hard to call. V was clipped by 1 base and J by 7 bases, with 6 bases between them. The CDR3 totals 13 residues. Germline V lookup: CDR1 KGHDR, CDR2 SFDVKD. CDR3 coding DNA: TGTGCCACCAGTGATTTTAAGGGCGGGGAGCTGTTTTTT. Its protein product is CATSDFKGGELFF.

This clone occurred once. J is TRBJ2-7 and V is TRBV4-1, with D unresolved. In germline, CDR1 is MGHRA, CDR2 YSYEKL. V was cut by 2 bases and J by 1 base, with 6 bases left in between. This CDR3 has 13 residues. CDR3 coding DNA: TGCGCCAGCAGCCAAACAGCGTCCTACGAGCAGTACTTC. Translation: CASSQTASYEQYF.

J is TRBJ1-1 and V is TRBV28; D is unresolved. The ends were cut back, 3 bases at V and 1 base at J, with 9 bases in the middle. Germline V lookup: CDR1 MDHEN, CDR2 SYDVKM. The CDR3 has 14 residues. The CDR3 nucleotides are TGTGCCAGCAGTTTCCCCCTAGGGAACACTGAAGCTTTCTTT. Amino acid sequence: CASSFPLGNTEAFF.

This rearrangement joins TRBV6-5 to TRBJ2-7; the D is unclear. CDR3 length: 13 amino acids. The ends were cut back, 2 bases at V and 3 bases at J, with 8 bases in the middle. Per the germline V gene, CDR1 is MNHEY and CDR2 is SVGAGI. CDR3 amino acids: CASSYVGNYEQYF. In nucleotides, the CDR3 is TGTGCCAGCAGTTACGTGGGCAACTACGAGCAGTACTTC.

The chain uses TRBV2 and TRBJ1-6; 7 bases are a match to TRBD1. The J segment lost 7 bases and the V segment lost 2 bases, leaving 5 bases of the junction unmatched. Germline values: CDR1 SNHLY, CDR2 FYNNEI. The CDR3 runs 15 residues. CDR3 protein: CASSEQGGSNSPLHF. CDR3 DNA: TGTGCCAGCAGTGAACAGGGGGGATCAAATTCACCCCTCCACTTT.

This rearrangement joins TRBV21-1 to TRBJ2-7; the D call of TRBD1 is as the table states it, not checked on the DNA. TRBV21-1 is an annotated pseudogene. This CDR3 has 16 amino acids. This chain's CDR3 is CASSKEEDRAPYEQYF. Here the CDR3 DNA reads TGTGCCAGCAGCAAAGAAGAGGACAGGGCCCCCTACGAGCAGTACTTC.

The rearrangement uses TRBV4-1 and TRBJ1-1; perhaps TRBD1 as D (5 bases). Germline V gives CDR1 MGHRA, CDR2 YSYEKL. This CDR3 region has 16 residues. V lost 1 base and J lost 4, with 16 bases in between. DNA of the CDR3: TGCGCCAGCAGCCAAGGGCCGGAAGGGGATGGCACTGAAGCTTTCTTT. This gives the protein CASSQGPEGDGTEAFF.

The V and J genes are TRBV7-9 and TRBJ1-1, with 7 bases lining up with TRBD1. V shed 1 base and J 1 base; nucleotides not matched to a gene: 3. In germline, CDR1 is SEHNR, CDR2 FQNEAQ (reference sequence). The CDR3 spans 15 residues. This CDR3 is CASSLVRTGNTEAFF. DNA of the CDR3: TGTGCCAGCAGCTTAGTCCGGACAGGGAACACTGAAGCTTTCTTT. The complete variable domain, with remaining parts taken from reference TRBV7-9 and TRBJ1-1, reads DTGVSQNPRHKITKRGQNVTFRCDPISEHNRLYWYRQTLGQGPEFLTYFQNEAQLEKSRLLSDRFSAERPKGSFSTLEIQRTEQGDSAMYLCASSLVRTGNTEAFFGQGTRLTVV.

The chain links TRBV19 to TRBJ1-1; D is uncertain. Per the germline V gene, CDR1 is LNHDA and CDR2 is SQIVND (reference sequence). The CDR3 length is 13 residues. Trimming took off 5 bases at V and 1 base at J, with 8 bases between the two ends. CDR3 bases: TGTGCCAGTAGTCTCCGACAGAACACTGAAGCTTTCTTT. This sequence encodes CASSLRQNTEAFF.

V is TRBV27 and J is TRBJ1-5, with no clear D. From germline, CDR1 is MNHEY and CDR2 SMNVEV (reference sequence). V was shortened by 5 bases and J by 4 bases, with 9 bases between the two germline ends. This CDR3 has 13 residues. DNA for the CDR3: TGTGCCAGCAGTAGCCTGCGGAATCAGCCCCAGCATTTT. Its protein is CASSSLRNQPQHF.

This CDR3 reads CASSPPTGGLDYGYTF. The CDR3 DNA follows: TGTGCCAGCTCACCACCAACCGGGGGTCTAGACTATGGCTACACCTTC. The chain employs TRBV18 and TRBJ1-2, with a tentative D call TRBD1 (5 bases). Deletions cut 0 bases from V and 3 bases from J, with 14 bases between. This CDR3 spans 16 amino acids. Germline CDR1 is KGHSH and CDR2 is LQKENI.

J is TRBJ1-5 and V is TRBV6-4; possibly TRBD1 for D (5 bases). The V gene's germline CDR1 is MRHNA and CDR2 SNTAGT. The CDR3 contains 16 residues. V dropped 5 bases and J dropped 3 bases, with 17 bases sitting between them. CDR3 residues: CASSSTGPFDNQPQHF. DNA of the CDR3: TGTGCCAGCAGTTCCACAGGCCCGTTTGACAATCAGCCCCAGCATTTT.

This chain connects TRBV6-5 to TRBJ2-1; tentatively, D is TRBD2 (6 bases). This CDR3 spans 10 amino acids. The V gene lost 8 bases and the J gene lost 7 bases, with 6 bases spanning the gap. CDR1 is MNHEY and CDR2 is SVGAGI in the germline V gene. CDR3 sequence (DNA): TGTGCCAGCGGGGGGAATGAGCAGTTCTTC. Translation gives CASGGNEQFF.

The chain combines TRBV24-1 with TRBJ1-2, with D unresolved. The germline V gene has CDR1 KGHDR and CDR2 SFDVKD. Between the trimmed V and J ends, which lost 6 bases and 7 bases, there was a span of 8 bases. The CDR3 has 11 residues. CDR3 nucleotide sequence: TGTGCCACCAGTTCGGGGTTTGGCTACACCTTC. Translated: CATSSGFGYTF.

This clone has only one observation. The gene calls are TRBV7-9 and TRBJ1-1; 7 bases are shared with TRBD1. The trim removed 4 bases at V and 0 bases at J, leaving 11 bases unmatched. The CDR3 runs 17 residues. CDR1 and CDR2 from the germline V gene are SEHNR and FQNEAQ (reference sequence). The CDR3: CASSSGKGGRMNTEAFF. In nucleotides, the CDR3 is TGTGCCAGCAGCTCCGGGAAAGGGGGCCGAATGAACACTGAAGCTTTCTTT.

V gene TRBV28 combines with J gene TRBJ2-7; D may match TRBD1 or TRBD2 (5 bases each). V lost 5 bases and J lost 5, with 19 bases in between. This CDR3 comprises 15 residues. CDR1 and CDR2 (germline): MDHEN, SYDVKM. CDR3 in amino acids: CASSLLGGSNHEQYF. CDR3 DNA sequence: TGTGCCAGCAGTCTCCTTGGGGGTTCGAACCACGAGCAGTACTTC.

The chain recombines TRBV9 with TRBJ2-7; D gene ambiguous. Germline V gene data show CDR1 as SGDLS and CDR2 as YYNGEE. This CDR3 has 15 residues. Trimming took 0 bases from V and 6 from J, leaving 16 bases between them. CDR3: CASSVGGGGVGEQYF. Written as DNA, the CDR3 is TGTGCCAGCAGCGTAGGCGGCGGTGGAGTGGGCGAGCAGTACTTC.

This clone is a singleton in its sample. This chain connects TRBV25-1 to TRBJ2-5; D perhaps matches TRBD1 (6 bases). In germline, CDR1 is MGHDK, CDR2 SYGVNS. Trimming stripped 4 bases from V and 2 bases from J, with 20 bases between. The CDR3 is 17 amino acids. The CDR3 DNA reads TGTGCCAGCAGTGGCCGACTCAGGGGACCCTATCAAGAGACCCAGTACTTC. The encoded protein is CASSGRLRGPYQETQYF.